This T cell receptor (beta chain) was found in a study of T cell responses to AZD1222 COVID-19 vaccine. Germline CDR1 and CDR2: KGHSH and LQKENI. The V and J ends lost 6 bases and 7 bases respectively, with 15 bases between them. The CDR3 is 14 amino acids. The repertoire was sequenced with immunoSEQ multiplex PCR; TCRdb's copy has only in-frame clones and lacks some. There are approximately 110,000 clones in the sample; approximately 83% occur only once, and under 10% lies in the top ten. This TCR derives from an adult in good health. This specimen consisted of peripheral blood, obtained on day 0 of AZD1222 vaccination. The chain joins TRBV18 to TRBJ1-4; D is possibly TRBD1 (5 bases). The CDR3 protein is CASSQRDGTEKLFF. The CDR3 coding sequence is TGTGCCAGCTCCCAAAGGGACGGAACTGAAAAACTGTTTTTT.